The clone carrying this T cell receptor beta chain was recorded a few times. Its antigen is not known. Relying on iRepertoire HTBI primers and Arm-PCR of CDR3 regions, the team built TCR beta libraries. MiXCR, run by TCRdb on the multiplex PCR reads, gives a single entry per CDR3 protein. Of about 300,000 distinct CDR3 sequences listed, around 23% were seen once; the top ten hold 56%. Time point specified: persistent/refractory GD, antithyroid drugs over 5 years with positive TRAb. The TCR library was made from RNA that had been extracted from PBMCs in TRIzol. American Thyroid Association guidelines served as the basis for diagnosing Graves' disease. Patients were from an endocrinology department in Xi'an, China. This sample is drawn from a study of regulatory T cells in long-lasting Graves disease. Study-level results: Favoring TRBV28, TRBJ1-2 and TRBJ2-5 was a feature seen in persistent disease.

This CDR3 region has 15 residues. The V gene lost 5 bases and the J gene lost 4 bases, with 17 bases spanning the gap. CDR1 and CDR2 from the germline V gene are SGHTA and FQGNSA. The chain has TRBV7-2 and TRBJ1-2; a weak D match, TRBD1 (5 bases). The receptor was isolated from a female donor with Graves disease. Sample: peripheral blood mononuclear cells (PBMCs), taken when the disease was refractory, from a patient treated with antithyroid drugs. The CDR3 sequence: CASSPVGRGFYGYTF. DNA of the CDR3: TGTGCCAGCAGCCCCGTGGGTCGGGGGTTCTATGGCTACACCTTC.